Shown below are 18 T cell receptor beta chains from a single sample sequenced in a study of T cells in Graves' hyperthyroidism and ophthalmopathy. What was amplified from RNA transcripts were TCR beta CDR3 regions. The study used the HTBI primer set for a first-round RT-PCR of the TCR CDR3. TCRdb processed the multiplex PCR reads anew with MiXCR; each CDR3 protein has one entry. The data hold around 340,000 distinct CDR3 sequences, with around 13% observed a single time. Sequencing used blood. All receptors derive from a woman in her twenties or thirties with Graves' hyperthyroidism.

The rearrangement uses TRBV9 and TRBJ2-5; 8 bases fit TRBD2. Germline CDR1 reads SGDLS; CDR2 reads YYNGEE. The CDR3 sequence is 16 residues long. Trimming at V came to 0 bases and at J to 7 bases, leaving 11 bases not matched to a gene. As DNA, the CDR3 is TGTGCCAGCAGCGTAGAGTTTAGCGGGATAGGAGCGACCCAGTACTTC. Amino acids: CASSVEFSGIGATQYF.

A word on this clonotype: A much larger clone lies one base from this, so it may be a read error. The CDR3 sequence: CASSSTGRAVYGQYF. CDR3 nucleotide sequence: TGTGCCAGCAGCTCGACCGGGAGAGCCGTCTACGGGCAGTACTTC. The chain recombines TRBV3-1 with TRBJ2-7; tentatively, D is TRBD2 (6 bases). In germline, CDR1 is LGHDT, CDR2 YNNKEL (reference sequence). The CDR3 is 15 amino acids.

The chain carries TRBV7-9 and TRBJ2-5; 8 bases line up with TRBD1. Germline values: CDR1 SEHNR, CDR2 FQNEAQ (reference sequence). CDR3 length equals 14 residues. Trimming took 5 bases from V and 4 from J; bases not matched to a gene: 6. CDR3 protein: CASSIGQGRETQYF. The CDR3 DNA is TGTGCCAGCAGCATCGGACAGGGTCGAGAGACCCAGTACTTC.

This clonotype was recorded at least ten times. The gene calls are TRBV5-6 and TRBJ1-2; the D is unclear. The CDR3 runs 14 residues. Germline-derived CDR1 and CDR2 are SGHDT and YYEEEE. V lost 2 bases to trimming and J lost 3 bases, with 11 bases between them. This CDR3 reads CASSFPGRDYGYTF. The CDR3 bases are TGTGCCAGCAGCTTTCCTGGACGGGACTATGGCTACACCTTC. Full variable domain (remainder filled in from reference TRBV5-6 and TRBJ1-2): DAGVTQSPTHLIKTRGQQVTLRCSPKSGHDTVSWYQQALGQGPQFIFQYYEEEERQRGNFPDRFSGHQFPNYSSELNVNALLLGDSALYLCASSFPGRDYGYTFGSGTRLTVV.

In its sample, this clonotype was seen many times. DNA of the CDR3: TGTGCCACAGCGACCGGGACCCTGGGACAGCCCCAGCATTTT. Translating it yields CATATGTLGQPQHF. The J gene is TRBJ1-5, the V gene TRBV10-3; TRBD1 might be the D (5 bases). This CDR3 spans 14 amino acids. Germline lookup yields CDR1 ENHRY and CDR2 SYGVKD. The germline V and J ends were trimmed by 10 bases and 7 bases, with 20 bases remaining between them.

This clonotype showed up many times. The J gene is TRBJ2-3, the V gene TRBV5-1, with D possibly being TRBD2 (5 bases). Germline V gives CDR1 SGHRS, CDR2 YFSETQ. With 3 bases removed from V and 5 bases from J, the gap between germline ends came to 10 bases. The CDR3 totals 13 residues. The CDR3 loop reads CASSSRVEDTQYF. DNA for the CDR3: TGCGCCAGCAGCTCGCGGGTGGAAGATACGCAGTATTTT.

This clonotype was counted ten times or more. The gene calls are TRBV11-2 and TRBJ2-1, with D perhaps matching TRBD2 (7 bases). The germline V and J ends were trimmed by 8 bases and 4 bases, with 15 bases remaining between them. This CDR3 has 14 residues. Germline CDR1 and CDR2: SGHAT and FQNNGV. CDR3 sequence: CASCQGGGYNEQFF. In nucleotides, the CDR3 is TGTGCCAGCTGTCAAGGGGGGGGGTACAATGAGCAGTTCTTC. Drawing the rest from reference TRBV11-2 and TRBJ2-1, the complete variable domain is EAGVAQSPRYKIIEKRQSVAFWCNPISGHATLYWYQQILGQGPKLLIQFQNNGVVDDSQLPKDRFSAERLKGVDSTLKIQPAKLEDSAVYLCASCQGGGYNEQFFGPGTRLTVL.

In its sample, this clonotype was seen many times. The chain employs TRBV20-1 and TRBJ2-3; the D gene is possibly TRBD2 (5 bases). Germline V gene sequence: CDR1 DFQATT, CDR2 SNEGSKA (reference sequence). The V gene lost 6 bases and the J gene lost 2 bases, with 18 bases spanning the gap. The CDR3 is 15 residues long. This chain's CDR3 is CSASGATYLTDTQYF. The CDR3 bases are TGCAGTGCAAGCGGCGCCACATATCTCACAGATACGCAGTATTTT.

V and J are TRBV3-1 and TRBJ1-2, with D tentatively TRBD1 (5 bases). Germline V lookup: CDR1 LGHDT, CDR2 YNNKEL (reference sequence). CDR3 length equals 13 residues. V was trimmed by 6 bases and J by 5 bases, leaving 13 bases between them. The CDR3 region has the DNA TGTGCCAGCAGTCCAGACAGCGGGTATGGCTACACCTTC. Its protein product is CASSPDSGYGYTF.

This clonotype showed up many times. This chain links TRBV28 with TRBJ1-1, with TRBD1 matching 7 bases. CDR1 and CDR2 (germline): MDHEN, SYDVKM. The CDR3 contains 15 residues. Germline trimming cut 4 bases from V and 10 bases from J; bases unmatched to any gene: 15. Here the CDR3 DNA reads TGTGCCAGCAGTTCCCAGGGGGGGCGAGTGCGGATAGCTTTCTTT. Its protein is CASSSQGGRVRIAFF.

This clonotype was counted many times. The chain joins TRBV7-9 to TRBJ1-1; D is unresolved. This CDR3 spans 15 amino acids. The V and J ends lost 1 base and 5 bases respectively, with 14 bases between them. Germline V gene data show CDR1 as SEHNR and CDR2 as FQNEAQ (reference sequence). DNA for the CDR3: TGTGCCAGCAGCTTAGTTCCTCGAAAATCTACTGAAGCTTTCTTT. Protein: CASSLVPRKSTEAFF.

This clonotype has ten or more counts. V usage is TRBV7-2 and J usage is TRBJ2-1; possibly TRBD2 for D (6 bases). Germline loops: CDR1 SGHTA, CDR2 FQGNSA. Trimming cost V 1 base and J 0 bases, with 13 bases left between them. The CDR3 consists of 17 residues. The CDR3 nucleotides read TGTGCCAGCAGCTTAGAAGATAGCGGTTTCTCCTACAATGAGCAGTTCTTC. It specifies CASSLEDSGFSYNEQFF.

This clonotype was seen ten or more times. The V call is TRBV6-1, the J call TRBJ2-4; possibly TRBD1 for D (6 bases). Germline V gives CDR1 MNHNS, CDR2 SASEGT. Trimming removed 6 bases from V and 6 bases from J, with 21 bases in between. This CDR3 is built from 16 residues. The CDR3 coding sequence is TGTGCCAGCAGACCTCCTTCAGGGGCGAGGGGAAACATTCAGTACTTC. It specifies CASRPPSGARGNIQYF.

This clonotype was detected ten times or more. J is TRBJ2-7 and V is TRBV6-1; D possibly corresponds to TRBD2 (6 bases). The V gene lost 4 bases and the J gene lost 0 bases, with 16 bases spanning the gap. Germline V gene lookup returns CDR1 MNHNS and CDR2 SASEGT. The length of the CDR3 is 16 residues. CDR3 nucleotide sequence: TGTGCCAGCAGTGTTGGGCTAGCGCGTAGCTCCTACGAGCAGTACTTC. Translation: CASSVGLARSSYEQYF.

The chain combines TRBV2 with TRBJ1-5, with D possibly matching TRBD1 (5 bases). Germline V gene sequence: CDR1 SNHLY, CDR2 FYNNEI. This CDR3 is built from 13 residues. V dropped 8 bases and J dropped 4 bases, with 12 bases sitting between them. The CDR3 is CASFRDENQPQHF. CDR3 bases: TGTGCCAGCTTTAGGGACGAGAATCAGCCCCAGCATTTT.

V gene TRBV18 combines with J gene TRBJ2-1; the match to TRBD1 covers 9 bases. Trimming took 3 bases from V and 10 from J; bases not matched to a gene: 13. The CDR3 consists of 16 residues. CDR1 is KGHSH and CDR2 is LQKENI in the germline V gene. CDR3 protein: CASSPIRDRVIVEQFF. The CDR3 DNA follows: TGTGCCAGCTCACCGATACGGGACAGGGTTATCGTGGAGCAGTTCTTC.

This clonotype was counted between two and nine times. This chain connects TRBV3-1 to TRBJ2-7; 8 nucleotides align to TRBD2. The germline CDR1 and CDR2 sequences are LGHDT and YNNKEL (reference sequence). V trimming: 1 base; J trimming: 3 bases; junction bases outside the gene matches: 17. CDR3 length: 19 residues. Here the CDR3 reads CASSQAQGFGLAGLYEQYF. The CDR3 coding sequence is TGTGCCAGCAGCCAAGCTCAGGGCTTCGGGCTAGCGGGCCTCTACGAGCAGTACTTC.

This clonotype appeared a few times. The J gene is TRBJ2-2, the V gene TRBV3-1, with D tentatively TRBD2 (7 bases). The CDR3 covers 14 residues. Germline loops: CDR1 LGHDT, CDR2 YNNKEL (reference sequence). The V and J ends lost 4 bases and 7 bases respectively, with 13 bases between them. The CDR3 nucleotides are TGTGCCAGCAGCCGGGGGGGGCGGAACGGGGAGCTGTTTTTT. Residues: CASSRGGRNGELFF.